The rows below give T cell receptor beta chains drawn from one sample of a study of response to subunit inactivated influenza vaccine. TCRdb used MiXCR to reprocess the RT-PCR reads, holding one entry per CDR3 protein. Here the sample spans just under 550,000 distinct CDR3 sequences, roughly a quarter being singletons. This sample was also put to use in a study of T cells expressing NK-cell markers.

The input for sequencing was CD4+ T cells sorted from PBMCs, taken 11 to 12 days after vaccination. The receptors were gathered from a man between 45 and 60 years old who received an inactivated influenza vaccine. The CDR3 runs from the conserved cysteine through the conserved F or W. The order of the fields is V gene, J gene, clone size, D gene, CDR3 DNA, CDR3 protein. A D gene is named only where the DNA matches it firmly. Some rows have no size entry. The others give once, few or many, or a class for an expanded clone.

TRBV20-1	TRBJ1-1	few	NA	TGCAGTGCTCCAAACCCCCGGGGCCGGACTGAAGCTTTCTTT	CSAPNPRGRTEAFF
TRBV5-1	TRBJ2-2	NA	NA	TGCGCCAGCAGCTTGAACGGGGGTAACACCGGGGAGCTGTTTTTT	CASSLNGGNTGELFF
TRBV24-1	TRBJ2-1	few	NA	TGTGCCACCAGTGATTTGGCAGGGTACGGGCAGTTCTTC	CATSDLAGYGQFF
TRBV27	TRBJ1-1	NA	NA	TGTGCCAGCAAATTCCGGTCCGGGAACACTGAAGCTTTCTTT	CASKFRSGNTEAFF
TRBV7-2	TRBJ2-1	NA	TRBD2	TGTGCCAGCAGCCCGACTAGCGGGACTTCTGGTGAGCAGTTCTTC	CASSPTSGTSGEQFF
TRBV11-2	TRBJ2-2	NA	TRBD2	TGTGCCAGCAGCAACCTTTACGGGACTAGCGGGAGAGAGCTGTTTTTT	CASSNLYGTSGRELFF
TRBV20-1	TRBJ2-3	NA	TRBD2	TGCAGTGCTACGACTAGCGGAGCTACAGATACGCAGTATTTT	CSATTSGATDTQYF
TRBV28	TRBJ1-1	few	TRBD1	TGTGCCAGCAAACGGACAGGGGGAGTCGCTGAAGCTTTCTTT	CASKRTGGVAEAFF
TRBV20-1	TRBJ2-5	NA	TRBD2	TGCAGTGCTTGGGGAATAGCGGGGGGAAGGGAGACCCAGTACTTC	CSAWGIAGGRETQYF
TRBV12-3/TRBV12-4	TRBJ2-7	few	TRBD1	TGTGCCAGCAGGCCAGACAGGGGCTCCTACGAGCAGTACTTC	CASRPDRGSYEQYF
TRBV4-1	TRBJ2-3	NA	TRBD2	TGCGCCAGCAGCCACGCGACTAGCGGAGGCACAGATACGCAGTATTTT	CASSHATSGGTDTQYF
TRBV24-1	TRBJ2-3	NA	TRBD1	TGTGCCACCAGTGATGCCGGGACAGCGAGCACAGATACGCAGTATTTT	CATSDAGTASTDTQYF
TRBV20-1	TRBJ2-7	NA	TRBD2	TGCAGTGCTAGCCCCACAGCGGGGGCCTACGAGCAGTACTTC	CSASPTAGAYEQYF
TRBV9	TRBJ2-5	few	TRBD2	TGTGCCAGCAGCGGAACCCCCGGGACTAGCGGAGAGACCCAGTACTTC	CASSGTPGTSGETQYF
TRBV4-1	TRBJ2-5	few	NA	TGCGCCAGCAGCCAAGGAGGTACAGGTATCCAAGAGACCCAGTACTTC	CASSQGGTGIQETQYF
TRBV18	TRBJ2-7	NA	NA	TGTGCCAGCTCACCACCGAACGGGGGGCCGTCCTACGAGCAGTACTTC	CASSPPNGGPSYEQYF
TRBV5-1	TRBJ2-1	NA	TRBD2	TGCGCCAGCAGCTCGAACTACACAAGACTAGCGGGCCTGCTAGGGGAGCAGTTCTTC	CASSSNYTRLAGLLGEQFF
TRBV7-2	TRBJ2-7	NA	TRBD2	TGTGCCAGCAGACGAGGACTAGGGTACTACGAGCAGTACTTC	CASRRGLGYYEQYF
TRBV6-1	TRBJ2-7	few	NA	TGTGCCAGCAGTGAAATGGACAGATCCTACGAGCAGTACTTC	CASSEMDRSYEQYF
TRBV12-3/TRBV12-4	TRBJ1-1	few	TRBD1	TGTGCCAGCACCAACACACAGGGGGCGTACACTGAAGCTTTCTTT	CASTNTQGAYTEAFF
TRBV10-3	TRBJ2-1	many	NA	TGTGCCATCGCTTCGGCTCAGGGGATCTTTGGGAATGAGCAGTTCTTC	CAIASAQGIFGNEQFF
TRBV10-3	TRBJ2-7	NA	NA	TGTGCCATCAGTGAGTCGACGGCCAGTATTAGCTCCTACGAGCAGTACTTC	CAISESTASISSYEQYF
TRBV7-2	TRBJ2-7	NA	TRBD2	TGTGCCAGCAGCTTTGGACTAGTCGGCTACGAGCAGTACTTC	CASSFGLVGYEQYF
TRBV14	TRBJ2-5	NA	NA	TGTGCCAGCGACCAGGGTGGCGAGACCCAGTACTTC	CASDQGGETQYF
TRBV11-2	TRBJ2-5	NA	TRBD2	TGTGCCAGCAGCGCCCAGGGACTAGCAGGGGGTTACCAAGAGACCCAGTACTTC	CASSAQGLAGGYQETQYF
TRBV13	TRBJ2-7	NA	TRBD1	TGTGCCAGCAGCTTAGGGACAGGGCTGAGGGAGCGGTACTTC	CASSLGTGLRERYF
TRBV5-6	TRBJ2-1	NA	TRBD1	TGTGCCAGCAGCTTCGGACAGGGGGCCGATGAGCAGTTCTTC	CASSFGQGADEQFF
TRBV20-1	TRBJ1-4	NA	NA	TGCAGTGCCCCGGTCGCAACTAATGAAAAACTGTTTTTT	CSAPVATNEKLFF
TRBV5-4	TRBJ2-7	NA	NA	TGTGCCAGCAGCTTGCAGGGCACCAACTACGAGCAGTACTTC	CASSLQGTNYEQYF
TRBV27	TRBJ2-5	many	TRBD1	TGTGCCAGCAGTAGGGGACAGGGGTGGGAGACCCAGTACTTC	CASSRGQGWETQYF
TRBV30	TRBJ2-3	few	TRBD2	TGTGCCTGGAGTGGACTAGCGGGAGATGGAGATACGCAGTATTTT	CAWSGLAGDGDTQYF
TRBV7-8	TRBJ1-6	few	NA	TGTGCCAGCAGCTCAACCCCCGGAGGAGGAAATTCACCCCTCCACTTT	CASSSTPGGGNSPLHF
TRBV6-5	TRBJ2-3	few	NA	TGTGCCAGCAGTTACTCGGGGGACACTGGCACAGATACGCAGTATTTT	CASSYSGDTGTDTQYF
TRBV28	TRBJ1-5	NA	TRBD1	TGTGCCAGCAGCCACCCCTCTTTGGGGACAGGTGGGAATCAGCCCCAGCATTTT	CASSHPSLGTGGNQPQHF
TRBV5-5	TRBJ1-5	NA	TRBD1	TGTGCCAGCAGCAAAACAGGGGCGCGAAATCAGCCCCAGCATTTT	CASSKTGARNQPQHF
TRBV10-2	TRBJ2-1	NA	TRBD2	TGCGCCAGCATCGACGGCGGGGGCTCCTACAATGAGCAGTTCTTC	CASIDGGGSYNEQFF
TRBV12-3/TRBV12-4	TRBJ1-2	NA	TRBD1	TGTGCCAGCAGTCAGACAGGGGGCTGGGACTATGGCTACACCTTC	CASSQTGGWDYGYTF
TRBV7-2	TRBJ2-1	NA	NA	TGTGCCAGCAGCCGAGCCGGGTCATACAATGAGCAGTTCTTC	CASSRAGSYNEQFF
TRBV4-1	TRBJ1-4	NA	NA	TGCGCCAGCAGCCAAGCAACAGGGCTTAATGAAAAACTGTTTTTT	CASSQATGLNEKLFF
TRBV12-3/TRBV12-4	TRBJ1-1	few	TRBD1	TGTGCCAGCACCCGACAGGGGAGCACTGAAGCTTTCTTT	CASTRQGSTEAFF
TRBV7-8	TRBJ2-7	few	NA	TGTGCCAGCAGCCAATCCCGTTCCGGGGCCTACTCCTACGAGCAGTACTTC	CASSQSRSGAYSYEQYF
TRBV11-1	TRBJ2-5	few	NA	TGTGCCAGCAGCTTTTCCGGCTTATACGTACGGACTAGGGGGGCGCGAGAGACCCAGTACTTC	CASSFSGLYVRTRGARETQYF